What follows are 29 T cell receptor beta chains derived from one specimen sequenced in a study of T cells after posttransplantation cyclophosphamide. Cyclophosphamide on days +3 and +4 followed busulfan-fludarabine conditioning and a marrow graft. TCRdb's copy holds only in-frame clones and misses some; the assay was immunoSEQ multiplex PCR. The sample yields about 6,400 clones, almost 75% seen once. The sequences come from PBMCs, collected 1,400 to 1,500 days after allogeneic stem cell transplant with posttransplant cyclophosphamide. The receptor source for this set is a male patient aged 30 to 39 who received an allogeneic stem cell transplant from a related donor, was CMV-positive, and had acute GVHD only. Certain T cells may be donor cells from the graft.

V usage is TRBV7-6 and J usage is TRBJ2-7, with TRBD1 identical over 7 bases. The CDR3 has 15 amino acids. In germline, CDR1 is SGHVS, CDR2 FNYEAQ. Trimming removed 2 bases from V and 1 base from J; junction bases left unmatched: 5. The CDR3 nucleotides are TGTGCCAGCAGCTTAACGGGGACAGCGTCCTACGAGCAGTACTTC. It is translated as CASSLTGTASYEQYF.

This chain connects TRBV6-1 to TRBJ1-3, with unresolved D. Germline V gene sequence: CDR1 MNHNS, CDR2 SASEGT. This CDR3 region has 16 residues. V was cut by 2 bases and J by 0 bases, with 11 bases left in between. DNA for the CDR3: TGTGCCAGCAGTGAATTGTTACAGTTCTCTGGAAACACCATATATTTT. Its translation: CASSELLQFSGNTIYF.

The gene calls are TRBV6-1 and TRBJ2-2, with a possible D match to TRBD1 (6 bases). V dropped 4 bases and J dropped 0 bases, with 12 bases sitting between them. The CDR3 extends over 16 amino acids. Germline lookup yields CDR1 MNHNS and CDR2 SASEGT. The CDR3 is CASSGQGPTNTGELFF. CDR3 in DNA: TGTGCCAGCAGTGGGCAGGGGCCCACGAACACCGGGGAGCTGTTTTTT.

A single count supports this clone. V gene TRBV5-6 combines with J gene TRBJ1-2; 9 nucleotides line up with TRBD1. Germline CDR1 and CDR2: SGHDT and YYEEEE. Trimming cost V 6 bases and J 8 bases; bases outside gene matches: 14. CDR3 length: 15 residues. CDR3 bases: TGTGCCAGCATCAAAACGGGGACAGGGCTCTTAGGCTACACCTTC. Translation: CASIKTGTGLLGYTF. Using reference TRBV5-6 and TRBJ1-2 for the parts outside the CDR3, the full variable domain is DAGVTQSPTHLIKTRGQQVTLRCSPKSGHDTVSWYQQALGQGPQFIFQYYEEEERQRGNFPDRFSGHQFPNYSSELNVNALLLGDSALYLCASIKTGTGLLGYTFGSGTRLTVV.

The J gene is TRBJ2-5, the V gene TRBV10-3; a weak D match, TRBD2 (6 bases). The germline V gene encodes CDR1 ENHRY and CDR2 SYGVKD. The V gene lost 5 bases and the J gene lost 3 bases, with 10 bases spanning the gap. CDR3 length: 13 amino acids. CDR3 amino acids: CAISFPGEETQYF. The CDR3 nucleotides read TGTGCCATCAGTTTTCCGGGGGAAGAGACCCAGTACTTC.

The rearrangement joins TRBV6-1 to TRBJ2-3; possibly TRBD1 for D (6 bases). The CDR3 is 15 residues long. Trimming took 8 bases from V and 5 from J, leaving 20 bases between them. Germline CDR1 reads MNHNS; CDR2 reads SASEGT. CDR3 in amino acids: CASDEFGQLGDTQYF. CDR3 in DNA: TGTGCCAGCGACGAATTTGGACAGCTAGGAGATACGCAGTATTTT.

The rearrangement joins TRBV6-6 to TRBJ2-7, with D possibly TRBD2 on 7 matching bases. CDR3 length equals 14 residues. Per the germline V gene, CDR1 is MNHNY and CDR2 is SVGAGI (reference sequence). Trimming took 2 bases from V and 6 from J, leaving 14 bases between them. CDR3 nucleotide sequence: TGTGCCAGCAGTTACGGGGGGGCGGGAGTCGAGCAGTACTTC. Its protein product is CASSYGGAGVEQYF.

V gene TRBV7-9 combines with J gene TRBJ2-3; D is possibly TRBD2 (6 bases). The CDR3 totals 17 residues. Trimming took 3 bases from V and 5 from J, leaving 21 bases between them. Germline CDR1 SEHNR, CDR2 FQNEAQ (reference sequence). CDR3 residues: CASSFWVSRGRGDTQYF. The CDR3 DNA reads TGTGCCAGCAGCTTTTGGGTCTCGCGGGGCCGGGGAGATACGCAGTATTTT.

This chain links TRBV20-1 with TRBJ2-1; TRBD2 matches at 9 bases. J lost 9 bases, V lost 5 bases, and 2 bases had no gene match. Germline assignment: CDR1 DFQATT and CDR2 SNEGSKA (reference sequence). The CDR3 runs to 11 residues. This CDR3 reads CSARLAAEQFF. The CDR3 DNA sequence: TGCAGTGCTCGACTAGCGGCTGAGCAGTTCTTC.

The V and J genes are TRBV7-3 and TRBJ2-2, with D possibly being TRBD2 (5 bases). The CDR3 sequence is 14 residues long. Germline lookup yields CDR1 SGHTA and CDR2 FQGTGA. The V end was cut by 2 bases, the J end by 1 base, with 5 bases between. The CDR3 reads CASSLGRNTGELFF. CDR3 coding DNA: TGTGCCAGCAGCTTAGGGAGGAACACCGGGGAGCTGTTTTTT.

The CDR3 DNA reads as TGTGCCAGCAGCAAGGACAGGTTCTCTGGAAACACCATATATTTT. It codes for CASSKDRFSGNTIYF. The genes are TRBV5-5 and TRBJ1-3, with 7 bases fitting TRBD1. J lost 0 bases, V lost 4 bases, and 4 bases had no gene match. There are 15 residues in the CDR3. The germline CDR1 and CDR2 sequences are SGHKS and YYEKEE (reference sequence). The full variable domain, completed using reference TRBV5-5 and TRBJ1-3, is DAGVTQSPTHLIKTRGQQVTLRCSPISGHKSVSWYQQVLGQGPQFIFQYYEKEERGRGNFPDRFSARQFPNYSSELNVNALLLGDSALYLCASSKDRFSGNTIYFGEGSWLTVV.

V is TRBV11-2 and J is TRBJ2-7; TRBD1 matches 9 bases. This CDR3 has 16 amino acids. V trimming: 7 bases; J trimming: 4 bases; junction bases outside the gene matches: 14. Germline CDR1 and CDR2: SGHAT and FQNNGV. CDR3 in DNA: TGTGCCAGCACCACAGCCCGGGACAGGGAGTTGTACGAGCAGTACTTC. The encoded protein is CASTTARDRELYEQYF.

Worth noting for this clone: Its ends do not fully match the called genes, so a read error is possible. The V and J genes are TRBV7-2 and TRBJ2-5, with 9 nucleotides matching TRBD1. Per germline, CDR1 SGHTA and CDR2 FQGNSA. The CDR3 consists of 16 residues. The CDR3 region is CAGSLARGTGQETQYF. In DNA form, the CDR3 reads TGTGCCGGCAGCTTAGCGAGGGGGACAGGGCAAGAGACCCAGTACTTC. The full variable domain, in which reference TRBV7-2 and TRBJ2-5 provide the parts outside the CDR3, is GAGVSQSPSNKVTEKGKDVELRCDPISGHTALYWYRQSLGQGLEFLIYFQGNSAPDKSGLPSDRFSAERTGGSVSTLTIQRTQQEDSAVYLCAGSLARGTGQETQYFGPGTRLLVL.

The V and J genes are TRBV6-1 and TRBJ2-5; D is ambiguous. This CDR3 region has 11 residues. Germline assignment: CDR1 MNHNS and CDR2 SASEGT. Trimming shortened V by 5 bases and J by 2 bases, and 3 bases separated the two germline ends. The CDR3 DNA is TGTGCCAGCAGTACTCAAGAGACCCAGTACTTC. The encoded protein is CASSTQETQYF.

The chain has TRBV7-3 and TRBJ2-3; TRBD2 might be the D (6 bases). Germline assignment: CDR1 SGHTA and CDR2 FQGTGA. V gave up 5 bases and J gave up 2 bases, with 14 bases separating them. CDR3 length equals 15 residues. The CDR3 here is CASSTRAGYTDTQYF. The CDR3 DNA is TGTGCCAGCAGCACAAGGGCGGGGTACACAGATACGCAGTATTTT.

The V call is TRBV11-2, the J call TRBJ1-4; 7 bases map to TRBD1. Trimming cost V 5 bases and J 7 bases; bases outside gene matches: 13. Germline assignment: CDR1 SGHAT and CDR2 FQNNGV. This CDR3 is built from 16 residues. CDR3 amino acids: CASSPVGGGLSEKLFF. Written as DNA, the CDR3 is TGTGCCAGCAGCCCCGTAGGGGGCGGGCTTAGTGAAAAACTGTTTTTT.

The rearrangement uses TRBV19 and TRBJ1-4; a weak D match, TRBD1 (5 bases). Germline loops: CDR1 LNHDA, CDR2 SQIVND (reference sequence). Trimming took off 5 bases at V and 4 bases at J, with 14 bases between the two ends. CDR3 length: 15 amino acids. The CDR3 sequence is CASSANAGGNEKLFF. The CDR3, as DNA: TGTGCCAGTAGTGCAAACGCCGGGGGTAATGAAAAACTGTTTTTT.

The gene calls are TRBV7-2 and TRBJ2-2; 7 bases match TRBD1. V shed 5 bases, J shed 2 bases, and the junction held 5 bases outside the gene matches. Germline lookup yields CDR1 SGHTA and CDR2 FQGNSA. The CDR3 has 15 residues. CDR3 amino acids: CASSITGDNTGELFF. The CDR3 coding sequence is TGTGCCAGCAGCATAACAGGGGATAACACCGGGGAGCTGTTTTTT. Filled out from reference TRBV7-2 and TRBJ2-2, the complete variable domain reads GAGVSQSPSNKVTEKGKDVELRCDPISGHTALYWYRQSLGQGLEFLIYFQGNSAPDKSGLPSDRFSAERTGGSVSTLTIQRTQQEDSAVYLCASSITGDNTGELFFGEGSRLTVL.

The V and J genes are TRBV6-5 and TRBJ2-5; a weak D match, TRBD1 (5 bases). CDR3 size: 14 residues. Germline CDR1 and CDR2: MNHEY and SVGAGI. Deletions cut 6 bases from V and 10 bases from J, with 21 bases between. In nucleotides, the CDR3 is TGTGCCAGCAGCCACCACGAAGCTCAGGGAATCCAGTACTTC. Protein sequence: CASSHHEAQGIQYF.

The chain uses TRBV6-6 and TRBJ1-5; 7 bases match TRBD1. There are 15 residues in the CDR3. V was clipped by 6 bases and J by 4 bases; unmatched bases: 9. Germline CDR1 reads MNHNY; CDR2 reads SVGAGI (reference sequence). The chain's CDR3 is CASSPGTAWNQPQHF. The DNA for the CDR3 is TGTGCCAGCAGCCCCGGGACAGCTTGGAATCAGCCCCAGCATTTT.

J is TRBJ1-5 and V is TRBV5-1, with D perhaps TRBD1 (5 bases). The CDR3 covers 15 residues. The germline V gene encodes CDR1 SGHRS and CDR2 YFSETQ. V was pared by 0 bases and J by 4 bases, with 11 bases between. In nucleotides, the CDR3 is TGCGCCAGCAGCTTGGCAGGGAATGGAAATCAGCCCCAGCATTTT. This translates into CASSLAGNGNQPQHF.

This clone was observed a few times. The V call is TRBV19, the J call TRBJ1-2; 10 bases fit TRBD1. V shed 5 bases, J shed 4 bases, and the junction held 4 bases outside the gene matches. The CDR3 loop spans 14 amino acids. Germline V gene data show CDR1 as LNHDA and CDR2 as SQIVND (reference sequence). The CDR3 spells CASSPTGGGYGYTF. The DNA of the CDR3 is TGTGCCAGTAGTCCGACAGGGGGCGGCTATGGCTACACCTTC.

The rearrangement joins TRBV5-4 to TRBJ1-5; the D gene is possibly TRBD1 (5 bases). Germline assignment: CDR1 SGHNT and CDR2 YYREEE (reference sequence). The CDR3 sequence is 14 residues long. V lost 4 bases and J 4 bases, leaving 12 bases between the germline ends. This CDR3 reads CASSMVGRNQPQHF. In nucleotides, the CDR3 is TGTGCCAGCAGCATGGTGGGGCGGAATCAGCCCCAGCATTTT.

As DNA, the CDR3 is TGTGCCAGCAGCCTGACTAGCGGGGGGGCATATACGCAGTATTTT. The encoded protein is CASSLTSGGAYTQYF. The chain is built from TRBV5-8 and TRBJ2-3, with 14 bases matching TRBD2. CDR3 length equals 15 residues. After removal of 4 bases from V and 7 bases from J, the junction contained 5 bases not matched to a gene. CDR1 SGHTS and CDR2 YDEGEE come from the germline V gene.

This clone has a single count. CDR3 residues: CASSQDGTGAGNTIYF. For the CDR3, the DNA is TGCGCCAGCAGCCAAGATGGAACAGGGGCTGGAAACACCATATATTTT. This chain connects TRBV4-1 to TRBJ1-3; 7 nucleotides match TRBD1. The CDR3 loop spans 16 amino acids. CDR1 is MGHRA and CDR2 is YSYEKL in the germline V gene. V shed 0 bases, J shed 2 bases, and the junction held 4 bases outside the gene matches.

This chain joins TRBV5-1 and TRBJ2-3, with a possible D match to TRBD2 (6 bases). With 7 bases removed from V and 0 bases from J, the gap between germline ends came to 15 bases. Per germline, CDR1 SGHRS and CDR2 YFSETQ. This CDR3 has 15 amino acids. The CDR3 DNA reads TGCGCCAGCGGGCGGGGAGCAGTCAGCACAGATACGCAGTATTTT. Translating it yields CASGRGAVSTDTQYF.

This clone has a handful of counts. The chain recombines TRBV5-1 with TRBJ1-3; D remains ambiguous. The CDR3 loop spans 15 amino acids. Germline values: CDR1 SGHRS, CDR2 YFSETQ. V was pared by 2 bases and J by 0 bases, with 9 bases between. CDR3 in amino acids: CASSLTGASGNTIYF. In nucleotides, the CDR3 is TGCGCCAGCAGCTTAACCGGAGCCTCTGGAAACACCATATATTTT.

As DNA, the CDR3 is TGTGCCAGTATCCCTAGACATCTGGGGCTCACTGAAGCTTTCTTT. It yields the protein CASIPRHLGLTEAFF. The chain has TRBV19 and TRBJ1-1, with D maybe TRBD1 (5 bases). CDR3 length equals 15 residues. CDR1 and CDR2 from the germline V gene are LNHDA and SQIVND (reference sequence). V was cut by 7 bases and J by 4 bases, with 19 bases left in between.

This chain links TRBV18 with TRBJ1-3; D perhaps matches TRBD1 (5 bases). The CDR3 consists of 16 residues. Germline CDR1 KGHSH, CDR2 LQKENI. The V end lost 1 base, the J end lost 0 bases, and 10 bases lay between the germline ends. CDR3 DNA: TGTGCCAGCTCACCACTGGGGCCGAGCTCTGGAAACACCATATATTTT. Translated, it gives CASSPLGPSSGNTIYF.